The sequence of this T cell receptor (beta chain) was determined in a study of liver allograft versus peripheral blood T cells. Overall study context: Recipients' peripheral blood supplied the T cell receptor repertoires against which those in transplanted livers were compared. Whole-study results and caveats: T cell receptor repertoires inside liver allografts reportedly differed from those in peripheral blood.

Each CDR3 protein gets one entry after TCRdb re-called the reads with MiXCR. This sample yields about 9,200 distinct CDR3 sequences, of which around 26% are seen a single time; 7.5% to 9% belongs to the top ten. This clonotype showed up many times. Antigen unknown. The CDR3 sequence is 16 residues long. CDR1 and CDR2 from the germline V gene are LNHDA and SQIVND (reference sequence). The ends were cut back, 3 bases at V and 0 bases at J, with 12 bases in the middle. The clonotype comes from a human patient who had a liver transplant. The T cells may partly be graft donor cells. The chain couples TRBV19 to TRBJ1-3; no clear D gene. CDR3 region: CASSMEHTTSGNTIYF. The CDR3 DNA reads TGTGCCAGTAGTATGGAACACACCACCTCTGGAAACACCATATATTTT.